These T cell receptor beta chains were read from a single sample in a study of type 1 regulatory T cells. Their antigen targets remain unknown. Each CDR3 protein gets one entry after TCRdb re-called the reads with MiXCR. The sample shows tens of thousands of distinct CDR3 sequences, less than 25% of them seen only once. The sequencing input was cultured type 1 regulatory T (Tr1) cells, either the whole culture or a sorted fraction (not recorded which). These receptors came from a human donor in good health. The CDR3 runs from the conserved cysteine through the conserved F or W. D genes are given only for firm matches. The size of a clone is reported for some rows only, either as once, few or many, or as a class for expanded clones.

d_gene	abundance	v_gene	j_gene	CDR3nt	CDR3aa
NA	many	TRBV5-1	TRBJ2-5	TGCGCCAGCGGGACCAGGGGCCAAGAGACCCAGTACTTC	CASGTRGQETQYF
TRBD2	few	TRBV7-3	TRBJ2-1	TGTGCCAGCAGCCCTGAGGGACTAGAGCAGTTCTTC	CASSPEGLEQFF
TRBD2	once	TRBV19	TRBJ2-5	TGTGCCAGTAGCCAAGCGGGAGGCGTAACAGAGACCCAGTACTTC	CASSQAGGVTETQYF
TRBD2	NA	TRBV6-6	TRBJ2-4	TGTGCCAGCAGGACTAGCGGGAGTGGGGGGAACATTCAGTACTTC	CASRTSGSGGNIQYF
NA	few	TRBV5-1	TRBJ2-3	TGCGCCAGCAGCTTGGGGACCACAGATACGCAGTATTTT	CASSLGTTDTQYF
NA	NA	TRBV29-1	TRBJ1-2	TGCAGCGTTGGCAGGGAGAGCTATGGCTACACCTTC	CSVGRESYGYTF
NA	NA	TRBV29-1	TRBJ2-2	TGCAGCGTTGCGGCAGTGTCGTCGAACACCGGGGAGCTGTTTTTT	CSVAAVSSNTGELFF
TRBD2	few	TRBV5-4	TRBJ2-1	TGTGCCAGCAGCGGCGGAGGGCGGGAGCTGAATGAGCAGTTCTTC	CASSGGGRELNEQFF
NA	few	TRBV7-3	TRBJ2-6	TGTGCCAGCAGCTTAGTAGGAGGCTCTGGGGCCAACGTCCTGACTTTC	CASSLVGGSGANVLTF
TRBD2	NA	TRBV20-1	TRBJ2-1	TGCAGTGCTTTAGCGGGAGGGTACAATGAGCAGTTCTTC	CSALAGGYNEQFF
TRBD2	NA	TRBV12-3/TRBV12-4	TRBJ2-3	TGTGCCAGCAGTCCCCGGGATAGCGGGAGGCGCACAGATACGCAGTATTTT	CASSPRDSGRRTDTQYF
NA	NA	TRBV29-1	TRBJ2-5	TGCAGCGTCCAGGACCTGGGAGAGACCCAGTACTTC	CSVQDLGETQYF
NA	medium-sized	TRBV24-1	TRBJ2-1	TGTGCCACCAGTGAGACGGAGGTCCTCCTCAATGAGCAGTTCTTC	CATSETEVLLNEQFF
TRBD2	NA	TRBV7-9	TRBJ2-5	TGTGCCAGCACTGGGACTAGCGGGAAGGTCCAGGAGACCCAGTACTTC	CASTGTSGKVQETQYF
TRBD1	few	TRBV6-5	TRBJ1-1	TGTGCCAGCAGGACACAGGGGTGGACTGAAGCTTTCTTT	CASRTQGWTEAFF
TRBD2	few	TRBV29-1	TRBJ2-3	TGCAGCGCAGCGGGAAGTTTTCGGGATACGCAGTATTTT	CSAAGSFRDTQYF
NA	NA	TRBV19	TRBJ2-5	TGTGCCAGTAGTGCTACGTGGAGAACCGACTTTCAAGAGACCCAGTACTTC	CASSATWRTDFQETQYF
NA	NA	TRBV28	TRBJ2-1	TGTGCCAGCAGCCCCAGAGGGTTTGGGAACAATGAGCAGTTCTTC	CASSPRGFGNNEQFF
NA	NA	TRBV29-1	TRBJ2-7	TGCAGCAGATCCTACGAGCAGTACTTC	CSRSYEQYF
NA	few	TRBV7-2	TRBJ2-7	TGTGCCAGCAGCCGTGGGACAAGCGACGAGCAGTACTTC	CASSRGTSDEQYF
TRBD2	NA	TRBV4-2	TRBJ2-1	TGTGCCAGCAGCCAAGGTAGTCTGGGGGGACTAGCGGAATTCCTTAACAATGAGCAGTTCTTC	CASSQGSLGGLAEFLNNEQFF
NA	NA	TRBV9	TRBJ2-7	TGTGCCAGCAGCGTAAACCCTAGTGCCGAGCAGTACTTC	CASSVNPSAEQYF
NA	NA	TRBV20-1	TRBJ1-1	TGCAGTGCTAAGGGGGAAAAGGGAAATGAAGCTTTCTTT	CSAKGEKGNEAFF
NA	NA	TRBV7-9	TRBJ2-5	TGTGCCAGCAGCCACCCCCTCGAGTATCAAGAGACCCAGTACTTC	CASSHPLEYQETQYF
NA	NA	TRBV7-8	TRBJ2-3	TGTGCCAGCACGGGGTCGGCAGATACGCAGTATTTT	CASTGSADTQYF
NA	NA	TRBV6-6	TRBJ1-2	TGTGCCAGCAGTTACTCGCAAGGGGGCTACACCTTC	CASSYSQGGYTF
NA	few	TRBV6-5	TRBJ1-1	TGTGCCAGCAGTTACTCGCGGACAGCTAGGGGCACTGAAGCTTTCTTT	CASSYSRTARGTEAFF
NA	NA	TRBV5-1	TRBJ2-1	TGCGCCAGCAGCTCAGACCTTGGACACTACAATGAGCAGTTCTTC	CASSSDLGHYNEQFF
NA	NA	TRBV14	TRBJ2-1	TGTGCCAGCAGTCGTCGGGGGGCCATGGGGTACAATGAGCAGTTCTTC	CASSRRGAMGYNEQFF
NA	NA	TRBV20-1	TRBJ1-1	TGCGGCGTACAGGGCGGAGGGAACACTGAAGCTTTCTTT	CGVQGGGNTEAFF
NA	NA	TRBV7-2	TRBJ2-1	TGTGCCAGCAGCCGAAACTCCGGAGCAAATGAGCAGTTCTTC	CASSRNSGANEQFF
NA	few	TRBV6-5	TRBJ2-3	TGTGCCAGCAGTTACTCGAGTGGAACAGATACGCAGTATTTT	CASSYSSGTDTQYF
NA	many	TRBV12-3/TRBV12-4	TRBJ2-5	TGTGCCAGCAGCCTAGACAGATCGGAAGAGACCCAGTACTTC	CASSLDRSEETQYF
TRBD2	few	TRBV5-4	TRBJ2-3	TGTGCCAGCAGTTACGGGACTAGCGTCACAGATACGCAGTATTTT	CASSYGTSVTDTQYF
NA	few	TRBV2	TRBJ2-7	TGTGCCAGCAGTGGCGGGGTGGAACGCTACGAGCAGTACTTC	CASSGGVERYEQYF
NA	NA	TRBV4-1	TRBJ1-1	TGCGCCAGCAGTCAGGGTGCGGTTGCCACTGAAGCTTTCTTT	CASSQGAVATEAFF
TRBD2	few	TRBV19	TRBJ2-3	TGTGCCAGTAGTTTCCTGATGGGGACTAGCGCGAACACAGATACGCAGTATTTT	CASSFLMGTSANTDTQYF
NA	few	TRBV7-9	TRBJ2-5	TGTGCCAGCAGCTCGCCGGCCCCCGGGACCCAGTACTTC	CASSSPAPGTQYF
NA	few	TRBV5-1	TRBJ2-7	TGCGCCAGCAGCCCGGACCAAAAATCCTCCCTGAGCGAGCAGTACTTC	CASSPDQKSSLSEQYF
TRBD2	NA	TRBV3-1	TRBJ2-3	TGTGCCAGCAGCCTGCTAGCGGGAGGTGGAGGCACAGATACGCAGTATTTT	CASSLLAGGGGTDTQYF
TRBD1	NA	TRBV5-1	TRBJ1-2	TGCGCCAGCAGCACGGGACAGCTCTATGGCTACACCTTC	CASSTGQLYGYTF
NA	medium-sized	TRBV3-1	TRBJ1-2	TGTGCCAGCAGCCAAGACGACAGGCCCTATGGCTACACCTTC	CASSQDDRPYGYTF